The clone carrying this T cell receptor beta chain was detected only a few times. The target antigen is unknown. The data stem from a study of identical twins. General study points: Fewer insertions characterized abundant cord blood beta clonotypes, whereas memory repertoires showed none. Surplus twin overlap in beta out-of-frame sequences was less pronounced.

TCRdb recomputed calls from the 5' RACE reads with MiXCR, one row per CDR3 protein. The table lists hundreds of thousands of distinct CDR3 sequences, 18% of them singletons. Deletions cut 4 bases from V and 2 bases from J, with 15 bases between. The CDR3 sequence is 16 residues long. CDR1 SGHAT and CDR2 FQDESV come from the germline V gene (reference sequence). The same data also went into a second study, on T cells expressing NK-cell markers. This second study says: Obtained from sorted CD3+CD56+NKG2C+, CD3+CD56+NKG2C- and CD3+CD56-NKG2C+ T cells were the TCR beta repertoires. The study sequenced eight donors, seven HCMV-seropositive and one seronegative.

The chain joins TRBV11-1 to TRBJ2-1; weak D call: TRBD2 (5 bases). Sequenced material: PBMCs. This receptor was obtained from a woman younger than 30 in good health. CDR3 sequence reads: CASSSRTAGAYNEQFF. The CDR3 DNA follows: TGTGCCAGCAGCTCACGGACTGCCGGGGCCTACAATGAGCAGTTCTTC.